This T cell receptor (beta chain) was sequenced for a study of CD4 T cells in relation to SARS-CoV-2 and coronaviruses (dated by TCRdb to 2020 to 2022). In terms of the full investigation: The ViraFEST assay cultured PBMCs with antigen for around nine days, then sequenced TCR beta CDR3s to find antigen-specific clonal expansions. An HIV-1 Nef peptide pool or a culture without peptide was used as the negative reference condition. Using patient-derived lymphoblastoid cell lines, the shared crossreactive spike epitopes were mapped to their HLA restriction. The study assessed, at the TCR clonotype level, memory CD4+ T cell crossreactivity between SARS-CoV-2 and common cold coronavirus spike proteins. The Adaptive Biotechnologies TCR-sequencing kit was used to sequence samples from a few pre-COVID donors and the naive versus memory experiments, whereas other data were Illumina-based. A different TCR-beta assay, based on Illumina, was used to sequence expansion assays from other donors in the study. The research as a whole found: No donor contributed both pre-pandemic and post-infection samples, which limited tracing the source of pre-existing responses. In roughly 65% of donors, memory CD4+ clonotypes turned up that crossrecognized SARS-CoV-2 and at least one common cold coronavirus spike. Crossreactivity analysis was centred on spike protein, so crossreactivity against other viral proteins was not assessed. Small numbers of patients and of tested TCRs were a limitation of the study. Significantly weaker SARS-CoV-2-driven expansion was shown by crossreactive clones than by monoreactive clones, consistent with antigenic imprinting.

The germline V gene specifies SGHTA as CDR1 and FQGNSA as CDR2. V is shortened by 1 base, J by 1 base, and the region joining them spans 11 bases. The CDR3, cysteine through phenylalanine, is 15 amino acids long. Here the CDR3 DNA is all that survives: 45 bases in frame from base 1. Library preparation employed the immunoSEQ multiplex PCR assay. In the paper's pipeline: During preprocessing, nonproductive sequences were removed, as were CDR3s that did not start with C, did not end with F or W, or were shorter than 7 amino acids. Antigen-specific clonotypes were called with the MANAFEST web app, based on expansion relative to reference and other culture wells. To be counted as positive, a clone had to show significant expansion compared with the reference culture, at an FDR below 0.05, in 2 of 3 replicate wells. A further requirement for positive clones was significant expansion compared with all other tandem wells, along with an odds ratio above 5. Pairwise Levenshtein distance, computed with the stringdist R package after three terminal residues were trimmed from each end, was used as the measure of CDR3 homology. The source is immuneACCESS, and TCRdb retained only in-frame sequences with V and J called. Part of the clones is not carried over; for the studies checked, unresolved V genes explain less than half of this, and the remainder is unexplained. D and trimming come from the DNA, and the V and J calls and clone size come from that table. The sample table holds about 20,000 clones, of which about three fifths were seen once. Together, the top ten hold 9.5% to 11% of the sample.

With respect to this clone: Its antigen remains undetermined. Nothing much larger sits one base from this clone, and base qualities are not available.

CD4+ T cells from unexposed donors were collected before the COVID-19 pandemic (2011-2018). Following 10 days of culture, the EasySep CD4+ T cell isolation kit was used to isolate CD4+ T cells. As far as cell numbers permitted, CD4+ T cells from unexposed donors were tested for reactivity against SARS-CoV-2 S and N as well as four spike pools from common cold coronaviruses. PBMCs were cultured at two million per well in IMDM supplemented with around 5% human AB serum and 9 to 10 IU/ml IL-2. Half of the culture medium was replaced with fresh IL-2-containing medium on days 3 and 7. Each peptide culture condition was generally run in triplicate replicate wells. The leukapheresis product for the unexposed donors was obtained through commercial purchase. Ficoll-Paque PLUS gradient centrifugation was used to isolate PBMCs from either whole blood or leukapheresis product. The PBMCs went either fresh into the expansion assay or into cryopreservation at -140 degrees C. The QIAamp Micro DNA Kit was used to extract genomic DNA from the CD4+ T cells.

The source is a human donor in good health. The chain is assembled from TRBV7-2 and TRBJ2-7; the D gene assignment is perhaps TRBD1 or TRBD2, with each matching 6 bases. Sequenced input: CD4+ T cells from PBMCs, cultured in vitro. The CDR3 region has the sequence CASSLDGGLSYEQYF. The DNA is as follows: TGTGCCAGCAGCTTAGACGGGGGCTTATCCTACGAGCAGTACTTC.